This T cell receptor beta chain was retrieved from a study of Tregs in tolerant kidney transplant recipients. General study findings and limits: Expanding Tregs on activated donor B cells appeared to best identify donor-specific TCRbeta clones. This study did not directly address biological reproducibility. Some patients' samples used different primers over time, so nucleotide sequences weren't comparable.

On this clone itself: The target antigen is unknown.

Between the trimmed V and J ends, which lost 4 bases and 6 bases, there was a span of 18 bases. Per the germline V gene, CDR1 is MDHEN and CDR2 is SYDVKM. The CDR3 has 15 residues. Assay used: immunoSEQ multiplex PCR; TCRdb lists only in-frame clones, some missing. The table shows tens of thousands of clones, with 91% occurring only once. The nonmyeloablative bone marrow transplants came from related graft donors, with transient mixed chimerism. Unstimulated regulatory T cells (CD4+CD25+CD127-), CD4+CD25- non-regulatory cells, CD4 and CD8 cells were FACS-sorted from thawed PBMCs. The material sequenced was CD8+ T cells from blood (PBMCs), taken 24 months after the transplant. This clonotype was obtained from a human patient who received a combined kidney and bone marrow transplant. A share of the T cells may be of graft donor origin. This chain joins TRBV28 and TRBJ1-2; no firm D call. CDR3 sequence: CASSSQDAIMDGYTF. In DNA, the CDR3 is TGTGCCAGCAGTTCCCAAGATGCGATAATGGATGGCTACACCTTC.